The 25 T cell receptor beta chains reported below all come from one sample, sequenced in a study of blood T cell repertoires in COVID-19. Clones were read by immunoSEQ multiplex PCR, and TCRdb kept only the in-frame ones, dropping some. The data hold about 200,000 clones, with around 86% observed a single time. The sample was peripheral blood. These receptors were obtained from a human donor in a cohort sampled during active COVID-19.

The genes are TRBV5-1 and TRBJ2-7; tentative D call: TRBD2 (6 bases). V gave up 4 bases and J gave up 4 bases, with 21 bases separating them. Germline CDR1 SGHRS, CDR2 YFSETQ. The CDR3 length is 16 residues. CDR3 loop: CASSVDSAGTGYEQYF. The CDR3 DNA reads TGCGCCAGCAGCGTCGACAGTGCGGGGACTGGATACGAGCAGTACTTC.

This chain links TRBV27 with TRBJ2-5, with 10 bases aligning to TRBD1. The CDR3 is made up of 18 amino acids. V gave up 5 bases and J gave up 4 bases; unmatched junction bases: 16. Looked up from germline, CDR1 is MNHEY and CDR2 is SMNVEV (reference sequence). CDR3 DNA sequence: TGTGCCAGCAGTCTCCGACAGGGGGCGAACCAGGGGCCAGAGACCCAGTACTTC. Its translation is CASSLRQGANQGPETQYF.

The J gene is TRBJ2-7, the V gene TRBV19; 7 nucleotides agree with TRBD1. CDR1 and CDR2 (germline): LNHDA, SQIVND (reference sequence). The V segment lost 4 bases and the J segment 13 bases; nucleotides outside the gene matches: 7. CDR3 length: 11 residues. CDR3 nucleotides: TGTGCCAGTAGTAAAGACAGGGTAACTTACTTC. Protein sequence: CASSKDRVTYF.

CDR3 nucleotide sequence: TGCGCCAGCAGCCAAGTATTAGGAGTGAGCACAGATACGCAGTATTTT. It codes for CASSQVLGVSTDTQYF. V is TRBV4-3 and J is TRBJ2-3; D is unresolved. The CDR3 covers 16 residues. Germline-derived CDR1 and CDR2 are LGHNA and YSLEER. The V gene lost 1 base and the J gene lost 0 bases, with 11 bases spanning the gap.

This chain uses TRBV25-1 with TRBJ2-3; 7 bases are shared with TRBD1. CDR1 and CDR2 (germline): MGHDK, SYGVNS. Trimming took 2 bases from V and 2 from J; bases not matched to a gene: 4. This CDR3 is built from 15 residues. In DNA, the CDR3 is TGTGCCAGCAGTGAAAATGACAGGGTCACAGATACGCAGTATTTT. Its translation is CASSENDRVTDTQYF.

This clone appeared a single time. This chain joins TRBV4-3 and TRBJ1-1; possible D gene TRBD1, 6 bases. The CDR3 is 14 residues long. The V end lost 3 bases, the J end lost 1 base, and 9 bases lay between the germline ends. Germline assignment: CDR1 LGHNA and CDR2 YSLEER. CDR3 bases: TGCGCCAGCAGCCAGCGGGGGGCGAACACTGAAGCTTTCTTT. As protein: CASSQRGANTEAFF.

This clone was observed a handful of times. This rearrangement joins TRBV27 to TRBJ2-3; unclear D gene. Germline CDR1 reads MNHEY; CDR2 reads SMNVEV (reference sequence). V lost 4 bases and J 1 base, leaving 6 bases between the germline ends. This CDR3 spans 13 amino acids. CDR3 in amino acids: CASSSQRTDTQYF. CDR3 sequence (DNA): TGTGCCAGCAGTTCACAACGCACAGATACGCAGTATTTT.

This clone was seen just once. The rearrangement uses TRBV29-1 and TRBJ2-7; D is undetermined. The CDR3 runs to 13 residues. Germline-derived CDR1 and CDR2 are SQVTM and ANQGSEA. V was shortened by 4 bases and J by 0 bases, with 10 bases between the two germline ends. CDR3 nucleotide sequence: TGCAGCGTTGGGTCTAGGAGCTCCTACGAGCAGTACTTC. As protein: CSVGSRSSYEQYF.

The chain is built from TRBV15 and TRBJ1-2, with 7 positions matching TRBD1. This CDR3 is built from 15 residues. CDR1 and CDR2 from the germline V gene are LNHNV and YYDKDF (reference sequence). Trimming took 4 bases from V and 0 from J; bases not matched to a gene: 5. The CDR3 bases are TGTGCCACCAGCATTCGACAGGGATCTAACTATGGCTACACCTTC. This gives the protein CATSIRQGSNYGYTF.

The chain recombines TRBV3-1 (or the pseudogene TRBV3-2) with TRBJ1-2; 10 bases line up with TRBD1. The CDR3 has 14 residues. Per germline, CDR1 LGHDT and CDR2 YNNKEL (reference sequence). The trim removed 3 bases at V and 6 bases at J, leaving 4 bases unmatched. CDR3 amino acids: CASSHRDRGHGYTF. CDR3 DNA: TGTGCCAGCAGCCATCGAGACAGGGGGCATGGCTACACCTTC.

This clone was counted at least ten times. The V gene is TRBV27, the J gene TRBJ2-2; TRBD2 matches at 9 bases. V was pared by 8 bases and J by 0 bases, with 7 bases of the junction left unmatched. This CDR3 has 16 amino acids. CDR1 and CDR2 from the germline V gene are MNHEY and SMNVEV (reference sequence). The CDR3 here is CASGDSSGTNTGELFF. The CDR3, as DNA: TGTGCCAGCGGAGATTCTAGCGGGACGAACACCGGGGAGCTGTTTTTT.

The J gene is TRBJ2-5, the V gene TRBV16; 8 positions agree with TRBD2. Trimming took 3 bases from V and 5 from J; bases not matched to a gene: 2. CDR1 KGHSY and CDR2 FQNENV come from the germline V gene. CDR3 length equals 13 residues. Here the CDR3 reads CASSQSGSETQYF. The CDR3 nucleotides read TGTGCCAGCAGCCAGAGCGGGAGCGAGACCCAGTACTTC.

This clone was counted at least ten times. CDR3 bases: TGTGCCAGCAGCTCCCCCGGAGGGGCGGGAGGTTGGGGGATCACAGATACGCAGTATTTT. Translating gives CASSSPGGAGGWGITDTQYF. This sequence joins TRBV2 and TRBJ2-3; 8 bases agree with TRBD2. CDR1 is SNHLY, CDR2 FYNNEI, per germline. The CDR3 has 20 amino acids. The J segment lost 2 bases and the V segment lost 6 bases, leaving 22 bases of the junction unmatched.

The chain links TRBV28 to TRBJ2-7, with D unclear. The V gene's germline CDR1 is MDHEN and CDR2 SYDVKM. V lost 8 bases to trimming and J lost 2 bases, with 7 bases between them. The CDR3 totals 11 residues. The DNA of the CDR3 is TGTGCCAGCGGCCCTCCCTACGAGCAGTACTTC. This encodes CASGPPYEQYF. The variable domain in full, completed from reference TRBV28 and TRBJ2-7, reads DVKVTQSSRYLVKRTGEKVFLECVQDMDHENMFWYRQDPGLGLRLIYFSYDVKMKEKGDIPEGYSVSREKKERFSLILESASTNQTSMYLCASGPPYEQYFGPGTRLTVT.

The chain links TRBV28 to TRBJ2-7; D call uncertain. Trimming pared 5 bases from V and 0 bases from J, leaving 14 bases between. The CDR3 runs 15 residues. Germline V CDR1 and CDR2: MDHEN, SYDVKM. The CDR3 DNA sequence: TGTGCCAGCAGTCCACAGCTACACTTCTCCTACGAGCAGTACTTC. This sequence encodes CASSPQLHFSYEQYF.

The chain recombines TRBV5-3 with TRBJ2-1; maybe TRBD2 (6 bases). TRBV5-3 is classed as an ORF, of uncertain function. The CDR3 has 15 residues. The V end lost 9 bases, the J end lost 3 bases, and 19 bases lay between the germline ends. The CDR3 loop is CAKERGSLSYNEQFF. The CDR3 bases are TGTGCCAAGGAACGGGGGAGTCTAAGCTACAATGAGCAGTTCTTC.

This clone is a singleton in its sample. The rearrangement uses TRBV7-9 and TRBJ1-5; 9 nucleotides align to TRBD1. CDR1 is SEHNR, CDR2 FQNEAQ, per germline (reference sequence). The CDR3 loop spans 18 amino acids. The V segment lost 6 bases and the J segment 3 bases; nucleotides outside the gene matches: 15. CDR3 nucleotide sequence: TGTGCCAGCAGTCAAAACCCCGGGACAGGGCGAAACAATCAGCCCCAGCATTTT. Translating it yields CASSQNPGTGRNNQPQHF.

This clone was seen once. The chain employs TRBV18 and TRBJ2-7; D is perhaps TRBD1 (6 bases). V shed 3 bases and J shed 1 base, with 10 bases lying between them. The CDR3 extends over 14 amino acids. The germline V gene encodes CDR1 KGHSH and CDR2 LQKENI. CDR3 amino acids: CASSPTTGSYEQYF. CDR3 in DNA: TGTGCCAGCTCACCTACCACAGGGTCCTACGAGCAGTACTTC.

V is TRBV19 and J is TRBJ1-2; 9 nucleotides line up with TRBD1. CDR1 and CDR2 (germline): LNHDA, SQIVND (reference sequence). V trimming: 5 bases; J trimming: 4 bases; junction bases outside the gene matches: 11. The CDR3 length is 16 residues. The CDR3 spells CASSEETGGKTYGYTF. The CDR3, as DNA: TGTGCCAGTAGTGAAGAGACAGGGGGTAAAACCTATGGCTACACCTTC.

Comment on this clone: The sample contains more than one DNA sequence encoding this CDR3. The chain uses TRBV9 and TRBJ1-2; 10 bases are shared with TRBD1. J was trimmed by 6 bases and V by 4 bases; bases with no gene match: 3. CDR1 is SGDLS and CDR2 is YYNGEE in the germline V gene. CDR3 size: 13 residues. In nucleotides, the CDR3 is TGTGCCAGCAGCACCGGACAGGGGGATGGCTACACCTTC. This sequence encodes CASSTGQGDGYTF.

The chain employs TRBV3-1 (or the pseudogene TRBV3-2) and TRBJ2-2; TRBD2 matches 9 bases. V shed 8 bases, J shed 6 bases, and the junction held 10 bases outside the gene matches. CDR3 length equals 15 residues. The germline V gene has CDR1 LGHDT and CDR2 YNNKEL (reference sequence). CDR3 DNA sequence: TGTGCCAGCCACGAGCGGGGGGCGCCTCCCGGGGAGCTGTTTTTT. Encoded protein: CASHERGAPPGELFF.

This clone has only a few counts. The chain employs TRBV10-1 and TRBJ2-7, with D perhaps TRBD1 (6 bases). This CDR3 region has 12 residues. Germline V gives CDR1 WNHNN, CDR2 SYGVQD (reference sequence). V lost 8 bases to trimming and J lost 4 bases, with 12 bases between them. The CDR3 loop is CASRTDAYEQYF. The CDR3 coding sequence is TGCGCCAGCCGGACAGATGCTTACGAGCAGTACTTC.

CDR3 loop: CASSLGTSLDTQYF. The CDR3 bases are TGTGCCAGCAGCTTAGGGACTAGCTTAGATACGCAGTATTTT. The J gene is TRBJ2-3, the V gene TRBV7-6, with 8 bases matching TRBD2. J lost 5 bases, V lost 1 base, and 2 bases had no gene match. Germline assignment: CDR1 SGHVS and CDR2 FNYEAQ. This CDR3 is built from 14 residues.

This clone was observed many times. V and J are TRBV27 and TRBJ2-2; no firm D call. The CDR3 runs 15 residues. The V and J ends lost 5 bases and 2 bases respectively, with 12 bases between them. CDR1 and CDR2 (germline): MNHEY, SMNVEV (reference sequence). The CDR3 reads CASSPPNSNTGELFF. The CDR3 DNA follows: TGTGCCAGCAGTCCACCGAACTCTAACACCGGGGAGCTGTTTTTT.

The chain combines TRBV24-1 with TRBJ1-2, with 7 bases fitting TRBD1. The CDR3 length is 15 residues. The germline V gene has CDR1 KGHDR and CDR2 SFDVKD. V lost 9 bases, J lost 4 bases, and 13 bases stayed unmatched. CDR3: CATAYRDRSGYGYTF. The CDR3 DNA reads as TGTGCCACCGCTTACCGGGACAGAAGTGGCTATGGCTACACCTTC.